This record looks at one TCR beta chain sequence and its context. Enrolled through a virtual design, the participants were between roughly 18 and 100 years of age and came from roughly 22 US areas. With 0 bases removed from V and 2 bases from J, the gap between germline ends came to 10 bases. Germline V CDR1 and CDR2: MNHEY, SVGAGI. This CDR3 contains 15 residues. The sample comes from a study of blood T cell repertoires in COVID-19. For the study at large: In each case, the material was cDNA or gDNA derived from T cells, B-cell-depleted T cells, or PBMCs.

Assay used: immunoSEQ multiplex PCR; TCRdb lists only in-frame clones, some missing. The sample lists roughly 290,000 clones, around 90% occurring once. V usage is TRBV6-5 and J usage is TRBJ1-1; D is uncertain. The receptor comes from a woman aged 40 to 50 who had recovered from COVID-19. The sequenced sample consisted of PBMCs or T cells enriched from blood (not recorded which). As DNA, the CDR3 is TGTGCCAGCAGTTACTCACGGGGTAAAAACACTGAAGCTTTCTTT. It specifies CASSYSRGKNTEAFF.